This T cell receptor (beta chain) was sequenced during a study of response to subunit inactivated influenza vaccine. Study-wide points: The authors put forward the suggestion that each seasonal influenza vaccination may bring in only a limited number of new T cells.

Via MiXCR, TCRdb re-called the RT-PCR reads, giving one row per CDR3 protein. The sample carries more than 550,000 distinct CDR3 sequences, approximately 10% recorded once. To note about this clonotype: The antigen is undetermined.

Sequencing was performed on PBMCs from blood, taken on the day of vaccination. The receptor comes from a man aged 45 to 65 who received an inactivated influenza vaccine.

For the CDR3, the DNA is TGTGCCAGCAGCCAAGCGGGGGCCGGGGCCAACGTCCTGACTTTC. It yields the protein CASSQAGAGANVLTF. This chain joins TRBV14 and TRBJ2-6; perhaps D is TRBD1 or TRBD2 (6 bases each). Trimming cost V 1 base and J 4 bases, with 8 bases left between them. The germline V gene has CDR1 SGHDN and CDR2 FVKESK. This CDR3 comprises 15 residues.